Given below is one T cell receptor (beta chain) in context. As yet, its antigen is unknown. Trimming left V 0 bases short and J 4 bases short, with 11 bases between. The CDR3 sequence is 15 residues long. Looked up from germline, CDR1 is SGDLS and CDR2 is YYNGEE. This record comes from a study of cytomegalovirus exposure and HLA in healthy donors. Study information: The roughly 130 validation repertoires, a later analysis reported, used the same platform as the 600 to 850 repertoires from the first cohort.

Study-wide points: The classifier reportedly diagnosed cytomegalovirus status with high specificity and sensitivity. The authors listed some 150 TCR beta chains as cytomegalovirus-associated.

Some clones are missing from TCRdb's copy, which holds only in-frame ones; the method was immunoSEQ multiplex PCR. The profile shows 50,000 or so clones, approximately 89% of them singletons. The sample consisted of PBMCs. V and J are TRBV9 and TRBJ2-1; possibly TRBD2 for D (5 bases). This receptor was identified in a woman under 30 in good health and CMV-seropositive. The DNA for the CDR3 is TGTGCCAGCAGCGTAGCGGGGAATACATACAATGAGCAGTTCTTC. Translated: CASSVAGNTYNEQFF.